This TCR beta chain was obtained from a study of blood T cell repertoires in COVID-19. Turning to the study itself: Samples taken during acute and convalescent COVID-19 were collected in the United States, Italy and Spain. Sources were T cells, B-cell-depleted T cells, or PBMCs; the material itself was cDNA or gDNA.

The CDR3 covers 15 residues. Trimming left V 1 base short and J 0 bases short, with 9 bases between. Germline CDR1 is SEHNR and CDR2 is FQNEAQ (reference sequence). Patients in Seattle were enrolled during active infection, then followed longitudinally. Per the study methods: Counts of nucleated cells, estimated from reference gene primer amplification, were obtained. The data were produced by immunoSEQ multiplex PCR, yet TCRdb's version contains in-frame clones alone and is incomplete. The D gene and trimming were derived from the DNA, and the V and J assignments and clone size from that table. The table shows about 120,000 clones, with about 81% occurring only once.

The J gene is TRBJ1-1, the V gene TRBV7-9; D gene uncertain. Sequences were obtained from peripheral blood. The receptor was derived from a man aged 25-40 years with COVID-19, enrolled during active disease. The CDR3 reads CASSLEESLNTEAFF. CDR3 DNA: TGTGCCAGCAGCTTAGAAGAGTCATTGAACACTGAAGCTTTCTTT.